This T cell receptor beta chain was recovered during a study of blood T cell repertoires in COVID-19. On the study more broadly: From the United States, Italy and Spain came samples of acute and convalescent COVID-19. T cells, B-cell-depleted T cells, or PBMCs supplied cDNA or gDNA.

Germline CDR1 and CDR2: SGHRS and YFSETQ. The CDR3 has 14 residues. V trimming: 8 bases; J trimming: 1 base; junction bases outside the gene matches: 6. Participants were aged about 18 to 100 years from more than 20 US areas. Which cohort a participant joined came from the clinical history participants gave. Data came from immunoSEQ multiplex PCR; TCRdb stores just in-frame clones and leaves some out. The data show over 350,000 clones, about 87% seen once. The V and J genes are TRBV5-1 and TRBJ1-2, with 9 bases aligning to TRBD1. This TCR was recovered from a woman aged 50 to 65 who had recovered from COVID-19. The sequencing sample was made of PBMCs or T cells enriched from blood (not recorded which). The CDR3 here is CASRPGQGNYGYTF. CDR3 nucleotides: TGCGCCAGTCGGCCGGGACAGGGTAACTATGGCTACACCTTC.